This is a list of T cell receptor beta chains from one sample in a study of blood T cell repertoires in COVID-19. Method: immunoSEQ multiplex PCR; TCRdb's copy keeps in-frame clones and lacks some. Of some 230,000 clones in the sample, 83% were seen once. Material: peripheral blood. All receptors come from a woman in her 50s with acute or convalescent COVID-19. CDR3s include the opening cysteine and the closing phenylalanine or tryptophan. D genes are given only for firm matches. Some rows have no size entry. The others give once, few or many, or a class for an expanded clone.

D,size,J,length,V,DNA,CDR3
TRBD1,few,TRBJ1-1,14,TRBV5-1,TGCGCCAGCAGCCAGGGACAGGGCATCGCTGAAGCTTTCTTT,CASSQGQGIAEAFF
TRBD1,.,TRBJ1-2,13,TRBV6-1,TGTGCCAGCAGCCAACAGGGGAACTATGGCTACACCTTC,CASSQQGNYGYTF
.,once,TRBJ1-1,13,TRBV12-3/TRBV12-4,TGTGCCAGCAGTTTCGCGAGGTCGGGTGAAGCTTTCTTT,CASSFARSGEAFF
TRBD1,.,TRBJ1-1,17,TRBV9,TGTGCCAGCAGCGTATTCGGACAGGGGGAAGGTGACACTGAAGCTTTCTTT,CASSVFGQGEGDTEAFF
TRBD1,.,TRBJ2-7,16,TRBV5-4,TGTGCCAGCAGCTTGTCTGGGACAGGATCCTTCCACGAGCAGTACTTC,CASSLSGTGSFHEQYF
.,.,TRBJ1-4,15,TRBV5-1,TGCGCCAGCAGCTTGGACGGAATGGAGGGTGAAAAACTGTTTTTT,CASSLDGMEGEKLFF
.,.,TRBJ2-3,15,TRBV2,TGTGCCAGCAGCGGACAATCTTCCTTCACAGATACGCAGTATTTT,CASSGQSSFTDTQYF
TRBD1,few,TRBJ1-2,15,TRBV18,TGTGCCAGCTCTCTTACCGGGACAGGGGGACGCGGCTACACCTTC,CASSLTGTGGRGYTF
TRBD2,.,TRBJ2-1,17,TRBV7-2,TGTGCCAGCACTCGAGGTTCTAGAGGGAGGGAGTACAATGAGCAGTTCTTC,CASTRGSRGREYNEQFF
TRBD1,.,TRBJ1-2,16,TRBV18,TGTGCCAGCTCACAGACTGGACAGGGCACTAACTATGGCTACACCTTC,CASSQTGQGTNYGYTF
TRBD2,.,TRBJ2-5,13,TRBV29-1,TGCAGCGCTGGGAGCGGGGGGCAAGAGACCCAGTACTTC,CSAGSGGQETQYF
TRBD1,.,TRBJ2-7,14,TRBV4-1,TGCGCCAGCAGCCCCCGGGACAGGGGCAACGAGCAGTACTTC,CASSPRDRGNEQYF